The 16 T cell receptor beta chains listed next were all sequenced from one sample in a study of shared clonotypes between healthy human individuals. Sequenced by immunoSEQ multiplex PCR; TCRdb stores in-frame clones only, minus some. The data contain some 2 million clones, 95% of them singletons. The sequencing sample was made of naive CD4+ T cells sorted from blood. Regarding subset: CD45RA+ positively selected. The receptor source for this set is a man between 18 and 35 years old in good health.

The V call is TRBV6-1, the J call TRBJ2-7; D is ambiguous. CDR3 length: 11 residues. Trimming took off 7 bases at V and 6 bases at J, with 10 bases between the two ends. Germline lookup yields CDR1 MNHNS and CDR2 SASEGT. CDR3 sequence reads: CASKERGEQYF. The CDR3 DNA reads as TGTGCCAGCAAGGAAAGAGGCGAGCAGTACTTC.

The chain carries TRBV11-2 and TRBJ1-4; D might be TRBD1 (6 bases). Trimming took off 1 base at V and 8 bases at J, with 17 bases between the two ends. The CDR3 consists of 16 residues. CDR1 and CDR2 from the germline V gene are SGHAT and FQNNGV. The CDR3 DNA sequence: TGTGCCAGCAGCTTAGTTCTCTCCGGGGGCGGCGAAAAACTGTTTTTT. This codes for CASSLVLSGGGEKLFF.

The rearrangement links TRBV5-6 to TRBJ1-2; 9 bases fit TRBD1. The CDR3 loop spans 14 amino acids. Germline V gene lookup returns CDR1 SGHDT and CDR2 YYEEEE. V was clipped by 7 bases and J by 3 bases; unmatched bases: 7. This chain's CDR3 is CASGGTGRYYGYTF. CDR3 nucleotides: TGTGCCAGCGGCGGGACAGGGAGATACTATGGCTACACCTTC.

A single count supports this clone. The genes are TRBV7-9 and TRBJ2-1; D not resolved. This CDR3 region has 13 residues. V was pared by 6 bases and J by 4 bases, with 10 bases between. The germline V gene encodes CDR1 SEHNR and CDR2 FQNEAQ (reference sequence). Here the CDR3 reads CASSRDRYNEQFF. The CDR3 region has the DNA TGTGCCAGCAGTCGTGACCGGTACAATGAGCAGTTCTTC. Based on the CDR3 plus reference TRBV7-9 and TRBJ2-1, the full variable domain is DTGVSQNPRHKITKRGQNVTFRCDPISEHNRLYWYRQTLGQGPEFLTYFQNEAQLEKSRLLSDRFSAERPKGSFSTLEIQRTEQGDSAMYLCASSRDRYNEQFFGPGTRLTVL.

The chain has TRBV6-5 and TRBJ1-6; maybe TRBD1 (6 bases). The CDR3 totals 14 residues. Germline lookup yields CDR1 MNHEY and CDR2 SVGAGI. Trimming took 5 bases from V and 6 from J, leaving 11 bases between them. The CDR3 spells CASSTGLLNSPLHF. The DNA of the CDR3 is TGTGCCAGCAGTACAGGGTTGCTTAATTCACCCCTCCACTTT.

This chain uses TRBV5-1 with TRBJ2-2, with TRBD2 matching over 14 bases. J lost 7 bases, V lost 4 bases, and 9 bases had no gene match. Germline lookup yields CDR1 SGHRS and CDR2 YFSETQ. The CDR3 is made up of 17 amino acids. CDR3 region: CASSRGLAGGGGGELFF. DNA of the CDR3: TGCGCCAGCAGCCGCGGACTAGCGGGAGGCGGGGGCGGGGAGCTGTTTTTT.

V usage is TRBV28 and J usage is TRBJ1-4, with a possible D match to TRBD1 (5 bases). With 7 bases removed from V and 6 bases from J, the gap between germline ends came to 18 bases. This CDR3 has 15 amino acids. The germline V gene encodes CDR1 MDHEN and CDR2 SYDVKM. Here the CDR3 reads CASTEGGAKDEKLFF. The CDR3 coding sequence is TGTGCCAGCACCGAGGGCGGGGCAAAGGATGAAAAACTGTTTTTT.

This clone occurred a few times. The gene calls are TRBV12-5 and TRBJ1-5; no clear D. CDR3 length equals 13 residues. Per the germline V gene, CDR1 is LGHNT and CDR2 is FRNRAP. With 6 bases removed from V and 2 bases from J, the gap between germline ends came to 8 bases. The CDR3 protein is CASGAGGNQPQHF. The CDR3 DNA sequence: TGTGCTAGTGGAGCAGGAGGCAATCAGCCCCAGCATTTT.

The CDR3 sequence is CASSEEASRGEEQYF. The CDR3 nucleotides read TGTGCCAGCAGTGAAGAGGCGAGCAGGGGGGAGGAGCAGTACTTC. V usage is TRBV2 and J usage is TRBJ2-7; D is perhaps TRBD1 (7 bases). CDR1 SNHLY and CDR2 FYNNEI come from the germline V gene. The CDR3 length is 15 residues. The V and J ends lost 1 base and 7 bases respectively, with 17 bases between them.

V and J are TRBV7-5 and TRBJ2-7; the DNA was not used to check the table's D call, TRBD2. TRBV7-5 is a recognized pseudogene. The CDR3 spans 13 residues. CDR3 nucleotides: TGTGCCAGCAAAGGAGCGGGTTCCTACGAGCAGTACTTC. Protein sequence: CASKGAGSYEQYF.

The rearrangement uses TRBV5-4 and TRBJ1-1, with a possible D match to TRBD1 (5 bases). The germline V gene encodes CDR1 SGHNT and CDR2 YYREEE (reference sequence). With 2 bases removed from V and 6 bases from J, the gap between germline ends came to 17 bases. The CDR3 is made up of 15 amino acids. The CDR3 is CASSFVGSQVSEAFF. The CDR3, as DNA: TGTGCCAGCAGCTTCGTGGGATCACAGGTTTCTGAAGCTTTCTTT.

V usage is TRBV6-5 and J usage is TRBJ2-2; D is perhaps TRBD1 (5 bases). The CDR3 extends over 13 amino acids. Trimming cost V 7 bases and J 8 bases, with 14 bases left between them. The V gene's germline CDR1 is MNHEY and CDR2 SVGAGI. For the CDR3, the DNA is TGTGCCAGCACCAGGGCCAAGGAGGGGGAGCTGTTTTTT. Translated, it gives CASTRAKEGELFF.

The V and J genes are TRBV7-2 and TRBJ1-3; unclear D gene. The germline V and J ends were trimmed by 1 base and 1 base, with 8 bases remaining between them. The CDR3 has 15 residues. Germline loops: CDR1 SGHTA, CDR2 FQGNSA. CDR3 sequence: CASSLEVESGNTIYF. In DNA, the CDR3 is TGTGCCAGCAGCTTAGAGGTCGAGTCTGGAAACACCATATATTTT.

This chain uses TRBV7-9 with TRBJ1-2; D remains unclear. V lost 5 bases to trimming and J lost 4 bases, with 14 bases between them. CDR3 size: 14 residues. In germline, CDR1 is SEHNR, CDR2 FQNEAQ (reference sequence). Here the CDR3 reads CASSPAKGFYGYTF. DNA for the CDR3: TGTGCCAGCAGCCCAGCAAAGGGATTCTATGGCTACACCTTC.

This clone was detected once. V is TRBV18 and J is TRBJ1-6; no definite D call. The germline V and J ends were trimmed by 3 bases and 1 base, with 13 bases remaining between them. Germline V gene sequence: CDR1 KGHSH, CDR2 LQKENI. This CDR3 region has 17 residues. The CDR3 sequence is CASSPREGKSYNSPLHF. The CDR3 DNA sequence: TGTGCCAGCTCACCCCGAGAGGGTAAGTCCTATAATTCACCCCTCCACTTT. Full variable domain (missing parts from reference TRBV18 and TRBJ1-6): NAGVMQNPRHLVRRRGQEARLRCSPMKGHSHVYWYRQLPEEGLKFMVYLQKENIIDESGMPKERFSAEFPKEGPSILRIQQVVRGDSAAYFCASSPREGKSYNSPLHFGNGTRLTVT.

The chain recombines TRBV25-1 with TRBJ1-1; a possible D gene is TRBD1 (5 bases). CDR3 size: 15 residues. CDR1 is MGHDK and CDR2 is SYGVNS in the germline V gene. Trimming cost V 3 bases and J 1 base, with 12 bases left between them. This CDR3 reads CASSEPGTGNTEAFF. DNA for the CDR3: TGTGCCAGCAGTGAGCCAGGGACGGGGAACACTGAAGCTTTCTTT.